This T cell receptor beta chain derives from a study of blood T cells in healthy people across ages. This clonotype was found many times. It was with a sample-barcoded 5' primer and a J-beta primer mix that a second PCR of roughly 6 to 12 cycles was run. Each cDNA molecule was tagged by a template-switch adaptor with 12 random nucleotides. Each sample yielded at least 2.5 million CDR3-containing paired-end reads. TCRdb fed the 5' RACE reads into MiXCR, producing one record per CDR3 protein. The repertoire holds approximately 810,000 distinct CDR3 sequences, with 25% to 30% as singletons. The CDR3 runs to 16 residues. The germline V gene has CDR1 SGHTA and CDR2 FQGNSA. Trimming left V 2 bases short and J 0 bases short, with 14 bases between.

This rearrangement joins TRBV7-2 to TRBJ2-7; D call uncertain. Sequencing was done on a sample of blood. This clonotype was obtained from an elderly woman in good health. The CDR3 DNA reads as TGTGCCAGCAGCTTATGCAGAAGCCGAACCTCCTACGAGCAGTACTTC. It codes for CASSLCRSRTSYEQYF.